One and the same sample provided the 13 T cell receptor beta chains below, sequenced in a study of metastatic and nonmetastatic thyroid tumors. All patients were treatment-naive before thyroid surgery. TCRdb ran MiXCR on the PCR reads. The data show roughly 16,000 clones, approximately 30% seen once. Source material: tumor tissue. These receptor sequences come from a male donor with papillary thyroid cancer or a benign thyroid nodule (not recorded which). Some clones in this sample may be carry-over from other donors' samples.

This clone was recorded at least ten times. J is TRBJ2-3 and V is TRBV4-1; TRBD2 matches 12 bases. The germline CDR1 and CDR2 sequences are MGHRA and YSYEKL. The J segment lost 6 bases and the V segment lost 0 bases, leaving 10 bases of the junction unmatched. This CDR3 is built from 18 residues. This CDR3 reads CASSQENTLAGGWDTQYF. CDR3 nucleotides: TGCGCCAGCAGCCAAGAGAACACCCTAGCGGGAGGGTGGGATACGCAGTATTTT.

This clone was seen a handful of times. The gene calls are TRBV6-1 and TRBJ2-3, with no clear D. The germline V and J ends were trimmed by 1 base and 9 bases, with 8 bases remaining between them. The CDR3 is made up of 12 amino acids. Per germline, CDR1 MNHNS and CDR2 SASEGT. The CDR3 DNA sequence: TGTGCCAGCAGTGAAGTGTCTTGGACGCAGTATTTT. Translated, it gives CASSEVSWTQYF.

The chain links TRBV7-2 to TRBJ2-3; D unresolved. The germline gives CDR1 SGHTA, CDR2 FQGNSA. Between the trimmed V and J ends, which lost 0 bases and 3 bases, there was a span of 7 bases. The CDR3 runs 14 residues. The CDR3 reads CASSLAPATDTQYF. As DNA, the CDR3 is TGTGCCAGCAGCTTAGCCCCGGCTACAGATACGCAGTATTTT.

This chain joins TRBV4-2 and TRBJ2-1; D gene unclear. V shed 1 base and J shed 5 bases, with 6 bases lying between them. The CDR3 is made up of 13 amino acids. Germline V lookup: CDR1 LGHNA, CDR2 YNFKEQ. The CDR3, as DNA: TGTGCCAGCAGCCAAGTAGCCGACAATGAGCAGTTCTTC. Translating it yields CASSQVADNEQFF.

The chain carries TRBV7-8 and TRBJ2-7; 14 nucleotides line up with TRBD2. CDR1 and CDR2 from the germline V gene are SGHVS and FQNEAQ. Trimming took 4 bases from V and 5 from J; bases not matched to a gene: 1. This CDR3 is built from 14 residues. The DNA of the CDR3 is TGTGCCAGCAGCTCGGGACTAGCGGGAGACGAGCAGTACTTC. It codes for CASSSGLAGDEQYF.

J is TRBJ2-7 and V is TRBV5-1; 13 bases are shared with TRBD2. CDR1 SGHRS and CDR2 YFSETQ come from the germline V gene. This CDR3 region has 16 residues. V lost 4 bases and J lost 6; bases outside the gene matches: 10. The CDR3 region is CASSNGLAGDFREQYF. In DNA, the CDR3 is TGCGCCAGCAGCAATGGACTAGCGGGAGACTTTCGCGAGCAGTACTTC.

The chain joins TRBV7-6 to TRBJ1-5; no clear D gene. The CDR3 extends over 13 amino acids. Germline assignment: CDR1 SGHVS and CDR2 FNYEAQ. The V end was cut by 4 bases, the J end by 8 bases, with 12 bases between. The CDR3 DNA reads as TGTGCCAGCAGCTCTGGCCCGAATAAGCCCCAGCATTTT. Translation: CASSSGPNKPQHF.

This clone has only one observation. The chain carries TRBV20-1 and TRBJ2-7; 7 bases are a match to TRBD2. The germline V gene has CDR1 DFQATT and CDR2 SNEGSKA (reference sequence). There are 14 residues in the CDR3. V gave up 3 bases and J gave up 0 bases; unmatched junction bases: 5. Written as DNA, the CDR3 is TGCAGTGCTAGGAGGGGCGGGAGCTCCTACGAGCAGTACTTC. As protein: CSARRGGSSYEQYF.

Many counts were recorded for this clone. The chain carries TRBV20-1 and TRBJ1-4, with TRBD1 identical over 8 bases. The J segment lost 1 base and the V segment lost 5 bases, leaving 9 bases of the junction unmatched. The CDR3 spans 16 residues. Germline V gene data show CDR1 as DFQATT and CDR2 as SNEGSKA (reference sequence). The CDR3 here is CSAEGQGGRTNEKLFF. The DNA for the CDR3 is TGCAGTGCTGAAGGACAGGGAGGTCGAACTAATGAAAAACTGTTTTTT.

This clone occurred a few times. The V and J genes are TRBV6-1 and TRBJ2-7; D is unclear. The CDR3 totals 13 residues. Trimming removed 6 bases from V and 2 bases from J, with 11 bases in between. Germline-derived CDR1 and CDR2 are MNHNS and SASEGT. The CDR3 spells CASRPIAPYEQYF. In DNA, the CDR3 is TGTGCCAGCAGGCCTATCGCCCCCTACGAGCAGTACTTC.

By proportion, this clone is medium-sized. The chain links TRBV19 to TRBJ2-7; 7 nucleotides align to TRBD2. J lost 0 bases, V lost 1 base, and 0 bases had no gene match. The CDR3 length is 14 residues. Germline V gene lookup returns CDR1 LNHDA and CDR2 SQIVND (reference sequence). Here the CDR3 DNA reads TGTGCCAGTAGTATAGCGGGAGGCTCCTACGAGCAGTACTTC. Amino acids: CASSIAGGSYEQYF.

This sequence joins TRBV20-1 and TRBJ1-2; tentative D call: TRBD1 (5 bases). Germline lookup yields CDR1 DFQATT and CDR2 SNEGSKA (reference sequence). Trimming took off 5 bases at V and 4 bases at J, with 17 bases between the two ends. This CDR3 has 14 residues. This chain's CDR3 is CSALRDGELYGYTF. In DNA, the CDR3 is TGCAGTGCTCTGAGGGACGGAGAACTCTATGGCTACACCTTC.

Here the CDR3 DNA reads TGCGCCAGCAGCTTGACAGGGGGCACCGGGGAGCTGTTTTTT. It codes for CASSLTGGTGELFF. V is TRBV5-1 and J is TRBJ2-2; 8 bases fit TRBD1. CDR1 and CDR2 from the germline V gene are SGHRS and YFSETQ. Trimming at V came to 1 base and at J to 4 bases, leaving 0 bases not matched to a gene. This CDR3 spans 14 amino acids.